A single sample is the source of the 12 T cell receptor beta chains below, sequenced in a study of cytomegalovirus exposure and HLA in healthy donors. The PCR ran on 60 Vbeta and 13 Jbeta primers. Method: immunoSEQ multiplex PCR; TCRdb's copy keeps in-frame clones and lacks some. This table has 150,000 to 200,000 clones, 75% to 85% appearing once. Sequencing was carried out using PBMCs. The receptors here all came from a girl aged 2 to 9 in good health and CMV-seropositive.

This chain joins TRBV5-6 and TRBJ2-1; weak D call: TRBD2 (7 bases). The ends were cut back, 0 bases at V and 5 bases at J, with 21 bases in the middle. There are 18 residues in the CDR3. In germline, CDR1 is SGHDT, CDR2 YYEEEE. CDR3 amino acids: CASSLEGVGGRTHNEQFF. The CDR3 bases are TGTGCCAGCAGCTTGGAAGGAGTCGGGGGGCGAACACACAATGAGCAGTTCTTC. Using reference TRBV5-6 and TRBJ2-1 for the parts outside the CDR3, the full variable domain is DAGVTQSPTHLIKTRGQQVTLRCSPKSGHDTVSWYQQALGQGPQFIFQYYEEEERQRGNFPDRFSGHQFPNYSSELNVNALLLGDSALYLCASSLEGVGGRTHNEQFFGPGTRLTVL.

CDR3 sequence: CAWSKGTPYSDTQYF. For the CDR3, the DNA is TGTGCCTGGAGTAAAGGGACTCCGTATAGTGATACGCAGTATTTT. The rearrangement links TRBV30 to TRBJ2-3; perhaps TRBD2 as D (6 bases). V was trimmed by 2 bases and J by 6 bases, leaving 18 bases between them. The CDR3 contains 15 residues. Germline V gives CDR1 GTSNPN, CDR2 SVGIG (reference sequence).

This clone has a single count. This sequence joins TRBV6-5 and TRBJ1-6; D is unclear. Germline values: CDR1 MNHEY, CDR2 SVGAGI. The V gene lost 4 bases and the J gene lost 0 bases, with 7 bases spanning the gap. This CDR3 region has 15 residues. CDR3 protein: CASSLEFSYNSPLHF. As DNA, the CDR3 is TGTGCCAGCAGTTTGGAGTTCTCCTATAATTCACCCCTCCACTTT.

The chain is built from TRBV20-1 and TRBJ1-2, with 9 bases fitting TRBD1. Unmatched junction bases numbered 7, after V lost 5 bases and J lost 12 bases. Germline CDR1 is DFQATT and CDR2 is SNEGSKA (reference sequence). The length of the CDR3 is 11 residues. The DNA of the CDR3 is TGCAGTGCTCTAACAGGGGGCCGCGACACCTTC. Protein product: CSALTGGRDTF.

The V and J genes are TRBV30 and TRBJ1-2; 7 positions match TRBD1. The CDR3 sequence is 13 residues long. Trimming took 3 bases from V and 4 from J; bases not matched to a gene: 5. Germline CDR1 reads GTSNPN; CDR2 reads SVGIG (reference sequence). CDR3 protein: CAWRKGQFYGYTF. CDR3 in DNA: TGTGCCTGGAGGAAGGGACAGTTCTATGGCTACACCTTC.

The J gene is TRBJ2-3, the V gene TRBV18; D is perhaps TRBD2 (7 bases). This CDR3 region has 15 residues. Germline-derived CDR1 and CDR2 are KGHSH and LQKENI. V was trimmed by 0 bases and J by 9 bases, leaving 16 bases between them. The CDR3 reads CASSPPRGEGRTQYF. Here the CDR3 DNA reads TGTGCCAGCTCACCACCGAGGGGGGAGGGCCGGACGCAGTATTTT. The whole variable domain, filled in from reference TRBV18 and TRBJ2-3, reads NAGVMQNPRHLVRRRGQEARLRCSPMKGHSHVYWYRQLPEEGLKFMVYLQKENIIDESGMPKERFSAEFPKEGPSILRIQQVVRGDSAAYFCASSPPRGEGRTQYFGPGTRLTVL.

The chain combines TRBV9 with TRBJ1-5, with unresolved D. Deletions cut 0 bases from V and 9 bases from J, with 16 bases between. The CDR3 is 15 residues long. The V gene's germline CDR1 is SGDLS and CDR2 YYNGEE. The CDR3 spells CASSVDSLASRPQHF. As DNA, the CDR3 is TGTGCCAGCAGCGTAGACAGCTTGGCATCGAGGCCCCAGCATTTT.

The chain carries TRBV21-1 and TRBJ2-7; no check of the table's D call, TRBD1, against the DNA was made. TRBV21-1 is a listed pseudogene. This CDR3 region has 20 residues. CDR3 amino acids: CASSNRDSGGARGDSYEQYF. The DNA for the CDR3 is TGTGCCAGCAGCAACCGAGATTCAGGGGGCGCCAGGGGTGACTCCTACGAGCAGTACTTC.

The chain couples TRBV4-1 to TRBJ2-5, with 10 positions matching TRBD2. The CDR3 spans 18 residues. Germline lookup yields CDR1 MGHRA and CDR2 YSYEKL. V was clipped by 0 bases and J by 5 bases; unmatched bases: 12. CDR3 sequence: CASSQDPSGRAWGETQYF. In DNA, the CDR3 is TGCGCCAGCAGCCAAGATCCCAGCGGGAGGGCCTGGGGGGAGACCCAGTACTTC.

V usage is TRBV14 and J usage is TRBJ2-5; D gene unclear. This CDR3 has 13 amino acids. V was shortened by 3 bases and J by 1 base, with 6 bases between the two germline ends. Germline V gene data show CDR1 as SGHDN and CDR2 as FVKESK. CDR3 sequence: CASSQWLQETQYF. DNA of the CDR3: TGTGCCAGCAGCCAGTGGCTCCAAGAGACCCAGTACTTC. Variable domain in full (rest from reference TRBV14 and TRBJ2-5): EAGVTQFPSHSVIEKGQTVTLRCDPISGHDNLYWYRRVMGKEIKFLLHFVKESKQDESGMPNNRFLAERTGGTYSTLKVQPAELEDSGVYFCASSQWLQETQYFGPGTRLLVL.

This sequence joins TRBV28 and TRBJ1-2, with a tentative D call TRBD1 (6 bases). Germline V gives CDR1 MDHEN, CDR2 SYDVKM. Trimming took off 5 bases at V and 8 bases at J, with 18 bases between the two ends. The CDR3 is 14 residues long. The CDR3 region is CASSVPSTGVGYTF. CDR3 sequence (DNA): TGTGCCAGCAGTGTCCCCTCGACAGGAGTGGGCTACACCTTC.

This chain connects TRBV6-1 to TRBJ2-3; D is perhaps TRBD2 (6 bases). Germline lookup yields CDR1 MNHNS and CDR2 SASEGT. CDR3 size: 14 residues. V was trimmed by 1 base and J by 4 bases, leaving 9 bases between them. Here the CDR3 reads CASSEGLEADTQYF. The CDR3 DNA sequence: TGTGCCAGCAGTGAAGGACTAGAAGCAGATACGCAGTATTTT.